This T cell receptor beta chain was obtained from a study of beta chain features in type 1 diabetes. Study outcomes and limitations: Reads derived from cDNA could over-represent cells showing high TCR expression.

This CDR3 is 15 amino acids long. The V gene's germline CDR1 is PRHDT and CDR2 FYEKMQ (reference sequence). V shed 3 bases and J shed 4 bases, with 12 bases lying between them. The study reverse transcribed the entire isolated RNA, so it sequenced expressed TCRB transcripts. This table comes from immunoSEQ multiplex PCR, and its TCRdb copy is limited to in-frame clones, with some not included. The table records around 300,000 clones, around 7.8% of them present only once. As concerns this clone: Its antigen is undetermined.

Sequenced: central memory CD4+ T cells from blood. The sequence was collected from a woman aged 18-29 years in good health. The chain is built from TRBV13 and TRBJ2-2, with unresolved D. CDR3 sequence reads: CASSLFRDGTGELFF. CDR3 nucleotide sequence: TGTGCCAGCAGCTTGTTCCGAGACGGCACCGGGGAGCTGTTTTTT.